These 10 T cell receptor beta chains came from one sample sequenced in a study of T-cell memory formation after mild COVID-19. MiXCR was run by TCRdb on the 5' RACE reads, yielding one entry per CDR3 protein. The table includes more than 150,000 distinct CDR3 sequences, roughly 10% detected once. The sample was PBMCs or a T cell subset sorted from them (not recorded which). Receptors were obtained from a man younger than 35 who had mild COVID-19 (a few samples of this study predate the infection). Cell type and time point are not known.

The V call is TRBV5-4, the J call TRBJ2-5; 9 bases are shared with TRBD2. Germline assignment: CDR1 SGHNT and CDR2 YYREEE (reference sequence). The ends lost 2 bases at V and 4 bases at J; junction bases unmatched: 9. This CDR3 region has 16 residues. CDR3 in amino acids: CASSFSLRGGGETQYF. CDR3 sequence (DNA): TGTGCCAGCAGCTTTTCATTGCGGGGGGGTGGAGAGACCCAGTACTTC.

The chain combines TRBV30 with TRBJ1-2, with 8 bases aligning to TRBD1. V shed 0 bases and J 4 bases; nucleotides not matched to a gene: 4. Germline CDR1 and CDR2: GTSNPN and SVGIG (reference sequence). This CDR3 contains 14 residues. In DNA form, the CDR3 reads TGTGCCTGGAGTGTACAAGGACAGGGCTATGGCTACACCTTC. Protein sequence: CAWSVQGQGYGYTF.

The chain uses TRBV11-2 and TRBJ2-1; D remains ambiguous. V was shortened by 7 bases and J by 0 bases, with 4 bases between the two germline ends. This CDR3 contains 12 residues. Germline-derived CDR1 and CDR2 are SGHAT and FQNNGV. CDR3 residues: CASTRSYNEQFF. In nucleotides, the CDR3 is TGTGCCAGCACCCGCTCCTACAATGAGCAGTTCTTC.

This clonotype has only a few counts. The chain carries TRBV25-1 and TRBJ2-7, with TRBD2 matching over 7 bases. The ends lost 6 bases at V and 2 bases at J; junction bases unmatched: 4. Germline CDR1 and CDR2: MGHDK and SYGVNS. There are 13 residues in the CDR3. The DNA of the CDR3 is TGTGCCAGCAGGGGGGGGTCCGCCTACGAGCAGTACTTC. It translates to CASRGGSAYEQYF.

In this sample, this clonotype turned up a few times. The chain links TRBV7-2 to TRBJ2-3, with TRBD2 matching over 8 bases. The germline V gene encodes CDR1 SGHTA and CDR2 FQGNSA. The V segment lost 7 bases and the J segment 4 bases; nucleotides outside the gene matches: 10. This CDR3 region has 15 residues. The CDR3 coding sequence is TGTGCCAGCACAACGGGGGGGCACGGGTCAGATACGCAGTATTTT. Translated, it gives CASTTGGHGSDTQYF.

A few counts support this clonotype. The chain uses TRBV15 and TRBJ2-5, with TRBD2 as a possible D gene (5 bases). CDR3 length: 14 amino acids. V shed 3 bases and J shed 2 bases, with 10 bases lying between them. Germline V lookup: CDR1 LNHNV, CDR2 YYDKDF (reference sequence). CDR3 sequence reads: CATSRSRGQETQYF. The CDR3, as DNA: TGTGCCACCAGCAGGTCCCGAGGGCAAGAGACCCAGTACTTC.

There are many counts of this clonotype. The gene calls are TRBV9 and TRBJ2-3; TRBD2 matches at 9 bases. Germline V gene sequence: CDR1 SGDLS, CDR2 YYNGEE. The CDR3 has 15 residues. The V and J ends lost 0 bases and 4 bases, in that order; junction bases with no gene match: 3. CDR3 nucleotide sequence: TGTGCCAGCAGCGTAGGCGGCGGGGGGGCAGATACGCAGTATTTT. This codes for CASSVGGGGADTQYF.

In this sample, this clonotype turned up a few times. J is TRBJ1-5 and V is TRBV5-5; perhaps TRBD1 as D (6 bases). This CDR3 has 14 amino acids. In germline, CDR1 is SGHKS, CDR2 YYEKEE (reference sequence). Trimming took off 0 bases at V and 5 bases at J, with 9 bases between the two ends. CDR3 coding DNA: TGTGCCAGCAGCTTGGACGGGGGGCATCAGCCCCAGCATTTT. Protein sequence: CASSLDGGHQPQHF.

The CDR3 DNA sequence: TGTGCCAGCACCCAGAGACACGGCACAGATACGCAGTATTTT. As protein: CASTQRHGTDTQYF. The rearrangement joins TRBV25-1 to TRBJ2-3; D is unclear. Germline-derived CDR1 and CDR2 are MGHDK and SYGVNS. The CDR3 totals 14 residues. Deletions cut 7 bases from V and 1 base from J, with 12 bases between.

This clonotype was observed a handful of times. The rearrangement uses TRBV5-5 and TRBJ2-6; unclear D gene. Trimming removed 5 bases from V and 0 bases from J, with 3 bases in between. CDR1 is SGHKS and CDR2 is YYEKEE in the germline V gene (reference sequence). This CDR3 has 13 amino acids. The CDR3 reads CASRGSGANVLTF. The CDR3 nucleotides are TGTGCCAGCAGGGGCTCTGGGGCCAACGTCCTGACTTTC.